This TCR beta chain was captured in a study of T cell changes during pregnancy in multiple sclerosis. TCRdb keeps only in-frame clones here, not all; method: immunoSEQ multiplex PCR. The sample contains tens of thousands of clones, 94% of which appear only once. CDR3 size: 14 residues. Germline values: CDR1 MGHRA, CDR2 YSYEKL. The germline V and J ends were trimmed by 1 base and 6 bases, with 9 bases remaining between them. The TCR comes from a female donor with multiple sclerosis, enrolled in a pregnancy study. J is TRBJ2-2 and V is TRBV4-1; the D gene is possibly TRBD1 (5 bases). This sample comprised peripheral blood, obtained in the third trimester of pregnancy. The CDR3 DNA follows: TGCGCCAGCAGCCAAGTTCAGGGCTCCGGGGAGCTGTTTTTT. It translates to CASSQVQGSGELFF.